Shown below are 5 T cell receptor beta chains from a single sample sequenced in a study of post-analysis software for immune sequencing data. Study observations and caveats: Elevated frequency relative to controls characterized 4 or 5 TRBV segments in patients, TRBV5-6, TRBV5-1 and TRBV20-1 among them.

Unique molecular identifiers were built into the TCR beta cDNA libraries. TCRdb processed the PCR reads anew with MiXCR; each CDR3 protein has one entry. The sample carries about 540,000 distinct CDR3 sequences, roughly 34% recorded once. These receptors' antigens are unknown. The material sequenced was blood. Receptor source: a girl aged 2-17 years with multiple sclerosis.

CDR3 sequence: CASKQGVSYEQYF. In nucleotides, the CDR3 is TGTGCCTCTAAACAGGGCGTCTCCTACGAGCAGTACTTC. The chain is built from TRBV15 and TRBJ2-7; tentative D call: TRBD1 (6 bases). The CDR3 has 13 residues. The germline V and J ends were trimmed by 11 bases and 0 bases, with 14 bases remaining between them. CDR1 and CDR2 from the germline V gene are LNHNV and YYDKDF (reference sequence).

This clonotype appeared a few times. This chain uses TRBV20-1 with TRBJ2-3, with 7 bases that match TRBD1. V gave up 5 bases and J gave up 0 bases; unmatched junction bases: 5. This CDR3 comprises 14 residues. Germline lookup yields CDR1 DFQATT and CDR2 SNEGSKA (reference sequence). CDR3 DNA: TGCAGTGCTCCCGGACAGGCTAGCACAGATACGCAGTATTTT. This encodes CSAPGQASTDTQYF.

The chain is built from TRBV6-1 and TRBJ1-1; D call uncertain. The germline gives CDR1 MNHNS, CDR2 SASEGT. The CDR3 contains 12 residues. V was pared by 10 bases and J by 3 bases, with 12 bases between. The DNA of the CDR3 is TGTGCCACCGAACTTTGGGACACTGAAGCTTTCTTT. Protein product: CATELWDTEAFF.

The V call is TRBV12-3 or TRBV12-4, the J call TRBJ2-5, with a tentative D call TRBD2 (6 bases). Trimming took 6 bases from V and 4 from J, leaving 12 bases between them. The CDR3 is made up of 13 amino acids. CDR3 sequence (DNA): TGTGCCAGCAGGCGCCCGGAGGGAGAGACCCAGTACTTC. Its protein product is CASRRPEGETQYF.

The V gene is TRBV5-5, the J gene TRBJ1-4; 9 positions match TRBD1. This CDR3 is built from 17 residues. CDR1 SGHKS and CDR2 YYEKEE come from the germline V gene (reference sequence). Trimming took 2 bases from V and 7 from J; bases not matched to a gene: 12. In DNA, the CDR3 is TGTGCCAGCAGCTTAGCTACAGGGGGCGTTGATGGTGAAAAACTGTTTTTT. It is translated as CASSLATGGVDGEKLFF.